This T cell receptor beta chain was recorded in a study of T cells after yellow fever vaccination (dated by TCRdb to 2018 to 2020). In the study overall: The SMART-Seq v4 Ultra Low Input RNA kit was used to prepare libraries from fractions with low cell numbers. Bulk TCR alpha and beta repertoires were sequenced longitudinally to track T-cell clones before and after primary and booster YFV17D yellow fever vaccination. Two healthy male donors, one aged 18 to 30 and one aged 30 to 40 years, made up the cohort. Blood samples were taken at several timepoints before and after primary and secondary immunization, and bulk PBMC replicates and cell subsets were isolated.

What the treatment or condition label conveys for this sample: live attenuated yellow fever vaccine strain. At each blood-draw timepoint, two biological replicates of bulk PBMCs were obtained. A standard Ficoll-Paque protocol was used to isolate PBMCs from peripheral blood. TriZol was used to extract RNA from bulk PBMCs, from CD4 and CD8 fractions, and from dextramer-positive and dextramer-negative fractions. TCR cDNA was synthesized by 5'RACE template switching, which introduced a universal primer site and unique molecular identifiers. Priming for cDNA synthesis came from both the TCR alpha and TCR beta constant segments. Two PCR steps were used to amplify libraries, with sample barcodes and sequencing adapters being added in the second step. Sequencing of libraries was done on Illumina HiSeq 2500 (2x100 bp) or NovaSeq (2x150 bp). The original methods were these. MIGEC was used to demultiplex reads and collapse the reads into UMI consensus sequences, and MiXCR was used for V(D)J alignment. Vaccine-responding clonotypes were identified with edgeR using replicate PBMC samples, with FDR below 0.01 and a log2 fold change above 5 up to day 15 being required. Each bulk clonotype was labeled CD4 or CD8 based on which sequenced repertoire, CD4 or CD8, contained the clonotype at higher abundance. TCRdb redid the processing of the public reads, applying fastp at Q25 and MiXCR, and retained in-frame beta chains. Rows with a matching CDR3 protein are joined into one entry that keeps the most common DNA and genes. These V and J calls are TCRdb output, not the study's own analysis. This sample holds roughly 300,000 distinct CDR3 sequences; 6.5% to 8.5% were observed only once. The top ten constitute 18% of the sample.

Worth noting for this clonotype: Its antigen is currently not known. No per-base quality is available; no much larger clone lies one base away.

Study-wide findings and limitations: A small fraction of clonotypes showed up in both the CD4 and CD8 compartments, probably as a result of convergent recombination. After the booster, most clones that had expanded after primary vaccination were detected again (around 97% of CD4 and around nine tenths of CD8), suggesting broad maintenance of memory. FACS-sorted repertoires could contain abundant contaminating clonotypes from the bulk population, so computational filtering was required. The study included only two donors, which limits how far the findings can be generalized. Compared with the primary T-cell response, the secondary T-cell response was weaker but faster, peaking on day 5 rather than day 15.

Sequenced material: PBMCs, taken around 45 days after the first yellow fever vaccination. This TCR was sampled from a man aged 18 to 30 who received the YFV17D yellow fever vaccine.

CDR3 protein: CSARDRTGPREKLFF. In nucleotides, the sequence is TGCAGTGCTAGAGATCGAACAGGGCCCCGTGAAAAACTGTTTTTT. This chain is built from TRBV20-1 and TRBJ1-4; D gene: possibly TRBD1, on 6 matching bases. Inclusive of the bounding cysteine and phenylalanine, the CDR3 is 15 residues long. The sequence is cut down to CDR3 DNA, 45 bases in frame from base 1. Cut back by 0 bases and 7 bases, the V and J ends lie 15 bases apart. Via the germline V gene (reference sequence), CDR1 is DFQATT and CDR2 SNEGSKA.